Sequencing of this T cell receptor beta chain was carried out in a study of multiple sclerosis patients with progressive multifocal leukoencephalopathy (dated by TCRdb to between 2019 and 2020). Broadly, across the study: Peripheral T and B cells were examined in MS patients who went on to develop PML (4 under natalizumab, 1 after alemtuzumab) as well as in treated patients who did not. From before therapy, through 6 and 12 months, up to PML onset, two natalizumab-treated patients who later developed PML were tracked longitudinally. The goal was to find JC virus-specific or public T-cell expansions that arose at the time of PML onset.

Using the immunoSEQ two-step multiplex PCR at survey-level depth, TRB CDR3 regions were amplified from genomic DNA. Synthetic inline TR CDR3 controls covering all V-J pairings were spiked into each PCR to estimate template counts and remove amplification bias. Reads went through processing to reduce amplification and sequencing bias, and quantification was done against synthetic TR CDR3 analogs. In the source study's methods: Raw data were processed in ImmunoSEQ Analyzer, removing out-of-frame sequences and CDR3s with stop codons, and genes were named by IMGT nomenclature. Normalized Shannon entropy, defined as 1 minus Pielou's evenness, was used to summarize repertoire diversity. TRB sequences were considered identical only when V gene, J gene and CDR3 were shared. Public PML clonotypes were CDR3s found in two or more PML-onset samples but not found earlier, in controls, or in public databases. Skylign with the observed count method was used to analyze CDR3 amino acid composition at each position. The immuneACCESS repertoire file appears here via TCRdb, limited to in-frame rearrangements. These files lack a portion of the clones; in checked studies, under half of the deficit traces to unresolved V genes, and the cause of the others is not known. V and J calls and clone size are as listed in that table; D and trimming were resolved from the DNA. This sample has some 27,000 clones in its table, and around 89% of those were observed once. The top ten clonotypes cover 1.3% of the sample.

Interpreted using the paper, the time point label stands for: around 13 months of natalizumab therapy. Interpreted using the paper, the treatment or condition label stands for: on natalizumab therapy at sampling. The controls were five MS patients treated with natalizumab who did not develop PML and who were sampled longitudinally. Interferon beta had previously been received by all listed patients, and all PML patients were female. Blood samples for T1 were taken at 6 months of natalizumab therapy, and blood samples for T2 were taken at 12 months of natalizumab therapy. Isolation of peripheral blood mononuclear cells was performed by Ficoll-Hypaque density gradient centrifugation. Results the study describes overall, beyond this receptor: Only PML patients had TRB clones above 0.5% frequency, but the clones expanded at PML onset were already present before and during natalizumab therapy. In most PML patients, lower normalized Shannon entropy suggested less diverse TRB repertoires, while the natalizumab-treated controls had values close to 1. With only a small, descriptive cohort, it remained unclear whether the findings reflect JC virus infection or general immunocompromise. No common TRBV or TRBJ gene usage or preferential TRBV-TRBJ pairings were detected when PML developed. The analysis covered only peripheral blood, although cerebrospinal fluid or brain lymphocytes might be more informative for natalizumab-associated PML.

Regarding this clone: Its antigen has not been determined. Base qualities are not at hand, and no much larger clone is one base apart.

V and J are trimmed by 3 bases and 4 bases, and the gene matches miss 7 bases of the junction. CDR1 and CDR2, per the germline V gene, are SGHNT and YENEEA. The CDR3 holds 15 amino acids from the cysteine to the phenylalanine. Kept here is only the CDR3 DNA, which spans 45 bases and is read in frame from base 1. Here the sequenced sample was PBMCs, taken from a patient treated with natalizumab. The sequence joins TRBV11-3 to TRBJ2-3; TRBD1 aligns with 7 central bases. This TCR was sampled from a human donor with multiple sclerosis. CDR3 sequence: CASSFSPGQADTQYF. The sequenced DNA is TGTGCCAGCAGCTTCTCCCCCGGACAGGCAGATACGCAGTATTTT.